The 20 T cell receptor beta chains below all came from one sample that was sequenced in a study of cytomegalovirus exposure and HLA in healthy donors. A multiplex PCR was run with 60 Vbeta primers and 13 Jbeta primers. Generated by immunoSEQ multiplex PCR, the TCRdb table keeps only in-frame clones and is missing some. The table lists fewer than 150,000 clones, 65% to 85% of them singletons. What was sequenced was PBMCs. These receptor sequences come from a woman aged 18-30 years in good health and CMV-seronegative.

V gene TRBV19 combines with J gene TRBJ1-2, with D maybe TRBD1 (6 bases). CDR1 LNHDA and CDR2 SQIVND come from the germline V gene (reference sequence). The CDR3 loop spans 17 amino acids. V shed 6 bases and J shed 0 bases, with 20 bases lying between them. The CDR3: CASSHARTALTNYGYTF. DNA for the CDR3: TGTGCCAGTAGCCACGCCAGGACAGCCCTTACTAACTATGGCTACACCTTC.

The chain links TRBV6-6 to TRBJ2-2; 8 bases align to TRBD2. The CDR3 has 16 amino acids. The J segment lost 4 bases and the V segment lost 5 bases, leaving 9 bases of the junction unmatched. CDR1 is MNHNY and CDR2 is SVGAGI in the germline V gene (reference sequence). CDR3 in amino acids: CASSPFAGGVTGELFF. In DNA form, the CDR3 reads TGTGCCAGCAGTCCCTTTGCGGGAGGAGTCACCGGGGAGCTGTTTTTT.

This clone was recorded only once. This rearrangement joins TRBV5-1 to TRBJ1-1; D is undetermined. V was cut by 5 bases and J by 0 bases, with 14 bases left in between. The CDR3 has 15 residues. The germline gives CDR1 SGHRS, CDR2 YFSETQ. The CDR3 coding sequence is TGCGCCAGCAGAGCCGGGTCGGGGATGAACACTGAAGCTTTCTTT. As protein: CASRAGSGMNTEAFF.

V gene TRBV6-4 combines with J gene TRBJ2-2; TRBD1 aligns across 8 bases. Trimming removed 0 bases from V and 3 bases from J; junction bases left unmatched: 0. From germline, CDR1 is MRHNA and CDR2 SNTAGT. The CDR3 has 15 amino acids. CDR3 sequence (DNA): TGTGCCAGCAGTGACTCGGACAGGGACACCGGGGAGCTGTTTTTT. Its protein is CASSDSDRDTGELFF.

The CDR3 loop reads CASSDQRNRAAEAFF. As DNA, the CDR3 is TGTGCCAGCAGCGATCAGCGTAACAGGGCTGCTGAAGCTTTCTTT. The chain combines TRBV7-2 with TRBJ1-1, with D perhaps matching TRBD1 (6 bases). Germline values: CDR1 SGHTA, CDR2 FQGNSA. CDR3 size: 15 residues. V was pared by 5 bases and J by 6 bases, with 19 bases between.

The CDR3 DNA follows: TGCGCCAGCTGCCCCCGGGTGGATAGGGGGAATGAGCAGTTCTTC. Amino acid sequence: CASCPRVDRGNEQFF. The rearrangement uses TRBV5-1 and TRBJ2-1; possible D gene TRBD1, 6 bases. V was trimmed by 7 bases and J by 7 bases, leaving 21 bases between them. Looked up from germline, CDR1 is SGHRS and CDR2 is YFSETQ. The length of the CDR3 is 15 residues.

This clone was counted ten times or more. V gene TRBV6-1 combines with J gene TRBJ2-7; 10 positions agree with TRBD2. The length of the CDR3 is 13 residues. The ends lost 7 bases at V and 6 bases at J; junction bases unmatched: 6. CDR1 and CDR2 (germline): MNHNS, SASEGT. CDR3 in DNA: TGTGCCAGCATGGAGCGGGAGGGGAGCGAGCAGTACTTC. Protein sequence: CASMEREGSEQYF.

This chain uses TRBV7-9 with TRBJ1-3; D is perhaps TRBD1 (6 bases). The CDR3 runs to 16 residues. In germline, CDR1 is SEHNR, CDR2 FQNEAQ (reference sequence). V dropped 7 bases and J dropped 0 bases, with 16 bases sitting between them. CDR3 sequence reads: CASKNRDIFSGNTIYF. The CDR3 DNA reads TGTGCCAGCAAGAATCGGGACATATTCTCTGGAAACACCATATATTTT. The variable domain in full, with the rest retrieved from reference TRBV7-9 and TRBJ1-3, is DTGVSQNPRHKITKRGQNVTFRCDPISEHNRLYWYRQTLGQGPEFLTYFQNEAQLEKSRLLSDRFSAERPKGSFSTLEIQRTEQGDSAMYLCASKNRDIFSGNTIYFGEGSWLTVV.

The chain is built from TRBV19 and TRBJ1-2, with D tentatively TRBD1 (5 bases). Between the trimmed V and J ends, which lost 3 bases and 7 bases, there was a span of 24 bases. The CDR3 sequence is 17 residues long. CDR1 and CDR2 from the germline V gene are LNHDA and SQIVND (reference sequence). CDR3 sequence: CASSIGGGTFMPGGYTF. The CDR3 DNA sequence: TGTGCCAGTAGTATCGGAGGAGGGACCTTTATGCCGGGTGGCTACACCTTC.

A few counts support this clone. This chain joins TRBV6-5 and TRBJ2-7; perhaps TRBD2 as D (5 bases). CDR1 and CDR2 (germline): MNHEY, SVGAGI. The CDR3 has 12 residues. The V and J ends lost 5 bases and 4 bases respectively, with 9 bases between them. This chain's CDR3 is CASSREGYEQYV. In DNA form, the CDR3 reads TGTGCCAGCAGTCGCGAGGGTTACGAGCAGTACGTC.

The chain is built from TRBV30 and TRBJ1-1; D might be TRBD1 (6 bases). V was clipped by 7 bases and J by 4 bases, with 10 bases between them. CDR1 GTSNPN and CDR2 SVGIG come from the germline V gene (reference sequence). The CDR3 is 11 amino acids. The CDR3 protein is CASGVGTEAFF. The CDR3, as DNA: TGTGCCTCAGGGGTCGGCACTGAAGCTTTCTTT.

V usage is TRBV4-2 and J usage is TRBJ1-4; unclear D gene. Germline V gene lookup returns CDR1 LGHNA and CDR2 YNFKEQ. This CDR3 spans 12 amino acids. V was shortened by 4 bases and J by 6 bases, with 6 bases between the two germline ends. The CDR3 nucleotides read TGTGCCAGCAGCCTCCCTGATGAAAAACTGTTTTTT. Translating gives CASSLPDEKLFF.

This chain joins TRBV29-1 and TRBJ2-3; possibly TRBD1 for D (5 bases). In germline, CDR1 is SQVTM, CDR2 ANQGSEA. This CDR3 contains 13 residues. The DNA of the CDR3 is TGCGCATTGGGCAGGGCCCTCACAGATACGCAGTATTTT. Translated, it gives CALGRALTDTQYF.

The V and J genes are TRBV2 and TRBJ1-2, with 7 bases fitting TRBD1. V lost 5 bases to trimming and J lost 6 bases; unmatched junction nucleotides: 6. Germline V gene lookup returns CDR1 SNHLY and CDR2 FYNNEI. This CDR3 is 13 amino acids long. This CDR3 reads CASSSRGRNGYTF. The DNA of the CDR3 is TGTGCCAGCAGTTCAAGGGGGCGGAATGGCTACACCTTC.

The table lists this clone with a count of one. J is TRBJ1-3 and V is TRBV7-9; no reliable D call. V dropped 4 bases and J dropped 2 bases, with 12 bases sitting between them. In germline, CDR1 is SEHNR, CDR2 FQNEAQ (reference sequence). This CDR3 has 15 amino acids. In nucleotides, the CDR3 is TGTGCCAGCAGCTCCACTGGAGTCGCTGGAAACACCATATATTTT. Encoded protein: CASSSTGVAGNTIYF.

The V and J genes are TRBV6-4 and TRBJ1-1, with a tentative D call TRBD1 (6 bases). The CDR3 spans 18 residues. The V and J ends lost 0 bases and 3 bases respectively, with 20 bases between them. Germline CDR1 is MRHNA and CDR2 is SNTAGT. CDR3 region: CASSDSNVRPQGHTEAFF. The CDR3 region has the DNA TGTGCCAGCAGTGACTCGAATGTGAGGCCTCAGGGGCACACTGAAGCTTTCTTT.

J is TRBJ1-1 and V is TRBV4-2, with 7 nucleotides matching TRBD1. The CDR3 extends over 13 amino acids. Germline CDR1 and CDR2: LGHNA and YNFKEQ. V trimming: 2 bases; J trimming: 5 bases; junction bases outside the gene matches: 2. As DNA, the CDR3 is TGTGCCAGCAGCCAATACAGGGGAACTGAAGCTTTCTTT. Residues: CASSQYRGTEAFF.

The chain joins TRBV4-2 to TRBJ2-2; 9 bases fit TRBD1. Germline V gives CDR1 LGHNA, CDR2 YNFKEQ. This CDR3 spans 21 amino acids. The junction had 19 bases not matched to a gene; V was cut back by 4 bases and J by 1 base. DNA of the CDR3: TGTGCCAGCAGCCTAAATAACAACAGGGGGCAGGTAGTAAAGAACACCGGGGAGCTGTTTTTT. Translated: CASSLNNNRGQVVKNTGELFF.

This clone occurred once. The chain couples TRBV2 to TRBJ1-5; D is unresolved. V gave up 4 bases and J gave up 3 bases, with 13 bases separating them. CDR1 is SNHLY, CDR2 FYNNEI, per germline. The CDR3 has 15 residues. The CDR3 sequence: CASSAPTAVNQPQHF. The CDR3 region has the DNA TGTGCCAGCAGTGCGCCTACAGCGGTCAATCAGCCCCAGCATTTT.

The rearrangement links TRBV6-6 to TRBJ2-2; possibly TRBD1 for D (6 bases). Germline values: CDR1 MNHNY, CDR2 SVGAGI (reference sequence). V was trimmed by 2 bases and J by 7 bases, leaving 14 bases between them. The CDR3 loop spans 15 amino acids. CDR3 nucleotide sequence: TGTGCCAGCAGTTACGGTCAGGGGTATGGCGGGGAGCTGTTTTTT. It encodes CASSYGQGYGGELFF.